One and the same sample provided the 19 T cell receptor beta chains below, sequenced in a study of cytomegalovirus exposure and HLA in healthy donors. Both 60 Vbeta primers and 13 Jbeta primers went into the PCR. Here immunoSEQ multiplex PCR was the method, and the copy in TCRdb shows in-frame clones only, minus some. The sample shows 65,000 to 85,000 clones, 75% to 85% of them seen only once. Specimen: PBMCs. These receptors originate from a man aged 50-60 years in good health and CMV-seropositive.

This clone showed up just once. V usage is TRBV30 and J usage is TRBJ2-6; TRBD1 agrees at 9 bases. This CDR3 has 18 residues. The junction had 7 bases not matched to a gene; V was cut back by 0 bases and J by 1 base. The V gene's germline CDR1 is GTSNPN and CDR2 SVGIG (reference sequence). CDR3 sequence reads: CAWSVLGDRESGANVLTF. The CDR3 DNA sequence: TGTGCCTGGAGTGTACTGGGGGACAGGGAATCTGGGGCCAACGTCCTGACTTTC.

The genes are TRBV6-1 and TRBJ1-1; D uncertain. The germline V and J ends were trimmed by 2 bases and 1 base, with 11 bases remaining between them. The germline CDR1 and CDR2 sequences are MNHNS and SASEGT. The CDR3 is 15 residues long. The CDR3 spells CASSERPGGNTEAFF. The CDR3, as DNA: TGTGCCAGCAGTGAAAGGCCAGGAGGGAACACTGAAGCTTTCTTT.

The table lists this clone with a count of one. The chain uses TRBV4-1 and TRBJ1-5, with TRBD1 as a possible D gene (6 bases). V was trimmed by 0 bases and J by 3 bases, leaving 12 bases between them. The CDR3 has 16 amino acids. The V gene's germline CDR1 is MGHRA and CDR2 YSYEKL. CDR3 protein: CASSQENHRANQPQHF. CDR3 coding DNA: TGCGCCAGCAGCCAAGAAAATCACAGGGCCAATCAGCCCCAGCATTTT.

This clone was observed a few times. CDR3 in amino acids: CAWSSGTSGRGEQYF. CDR3 sequence (DNA): TGTGCCTGGAGTTCAGGGACTAGCGGTAGGGGAGAGCAGTACTTC. J is TRBJ2-7 and V is TRBV30; 11 nucleotides agree with TRBD2. The CDR3 loop spans 15 amino acids. Per germline, CDR1 GTSNPN and CDR2 SVGIG (reference sequence). Trimming at V came to 2 bases and at J to 7 bases, leaving 10 bases not matched to a gene.

The chain couples TRBV27 to TRBJ1-5; D perhaps matches TRBD1 (6 bases). V was trimmed by 6 bases and J by 4 bases, leaving 16 bases between them. Germline CDR1 reads MNHEY; CDR2 reads SMNVEV (reference sequence). The CDR3 runs 15 residues. CDR3 nucleotide sequence: TGTGCCAGCAGATTACAGGGAATGTCGAATCAGCCCCAGCATTTT. Translation: CASRLQGMSNQPQHF.

The gene calls are TRBV7-8 and TRBJ2-7; D is possibly TRBD2 (5 bases). V was clipped by 3 bases and J by 3 bases, with 9 bases between them. The CDR3 sequence is 13 residues long. The V gene's germline CDR1 is SGHVS and CDR2 FQNEAQ. Written as DNA, the CDR3 is TGTGCCAGCAGCTTTACTAGTTACTACGAGCAGTACTTC. As protein: CASSFTSYYEQYF.

J is TRBJ2-2 and V is TRBV11-3; D ambiguous. Trimming stripped 8 bases from V and 8 bases from J, with 9 bases between. Germline CDR1 is SGHNT and CDR2 is YENEEA. The CDR3 spans 11 residues. As DNA, the CDR3 is TGTGCCAGCGGATCTAGGGGGGAGCTGTTTTTT. Amino acid sequence: CASGSRGELFF.

This clone was detected only a few times. This chain connects TRBV6-1 to TRBJ2-3; a possible D gene is TRBD2 (6 bases). This CDR3 spans 14 amino acids. V was pared by 6 bases and J by 5 bases, with 15 bases between. CDR1 MNHNS and CDR2 SASEGT come from the germline V gene. CDR3 sequence: CASSLSTGLDTQYF. CDR3 nucleotide sequence: TGTGCCAGCAGCTTATCTACGGGACTAGATACGCAGTATTTT.

A few counts support this clone. The V call is TRBV30, the J call TRBJ1-1; perhaps TRBD1 as D (6 bases). Deletions cut 7 bases from V and 2 bases from J, with 17 bases between. Germline-derived CDR1 and CDR2 are GTSNPN and SVGIG (reference sequence). The CDR3 length is 14 residues. DNA for the CDR3: TGTGCCTCCAGTCAGGGCAGGGGTAACACTGAAGCTTTCTTT. It is translated as CASSQGRGNTEAFF.

The table lists this clone with a count of one. This chain joins TRBV2 and TRBJ2-5; perhaps TRBD2 as D (5 bases). CDR3 length equals 13 residues. From germline, CDR1 is SNHLY and CDR2 FYNNEI. Trimming pared 6 bases from V and 4 bases from J, leaving 12 bases between. This chain's CDR3 is CASRLGLVETQYF. As DNA, the CDR3 is TGTGCCAGCAGACTTGGACTGGTAGAGACCCAGTACTTC.

This clone has more than one count but fewer than ten. The rearrangement uses TRBV18 and TRBJ2-7, with D possibly being TRBD1 (5 bases). The ends were cut back, 8 bases at V and 0 bases at J, with 11 bases in the middle. Germline CDR1 KGHSH, CDR2 LQKENI. The CDR3 length is 13 residues. DNA of the CDR3: TGTGCCAGCCCCTGGGGCAGCTCCTACGAGCAGTACTTC. Translated, it gives CASPWGSSYEQYF.

Here the CDR3 DNA reads TGCAGCGTTGAGGCGGCAGGGGCTGAAGCTTTCTTT. Amino acid sequence: CSVEAAGAEAFF. The J gene is TRBJ1-1, the V gene TRBV29-1; D perhaps matches TRBD1 (6 bases). Germline assignment: CDR1 SQVTM and CDR2 ANQGSEA. Trimming took off 3 bases at V and 6 bases at J, with 11 bases between the two ends. This CDR3 is 12 amino acids long.

The genes are TRBV9 and TRBJ2-3; TRBD2 agrees at 8 bases. CDR1 and CDR2 from the germline V gene are SGDLS and YYNGEE. V lost 2 bases and J lost 4; bases outside the gene matches: 3. This CDR3 region has 14 residues. CDR3 amino acids: CASSVGTSSDTQYF. As DNA, the CDR3 is TGTGCCAGCAGCGTCGGGACTAGTTCAGATACGCAGTATTTT.

This clone was detected once. This sequence joins TRBV12-2 and TRBJ1-5. TRBV12-2 is described as a pseudogene. The CDR3 extends over 18 amino acids. CDR3 bases: TGTGCAAGTCGCTCCCTCCGGGGGGTGGTAGAGGATGACCAGCCCCAGCATTTT. It translates to CASRSLRGVVEDDQPQHF.

The chain employs TRBV5-5 and TRBJ1-2, with TRBD1 identical over 7 bases. The CDR3 loop spans 16 amino acids. With V trimmed by 1 base and J by 6 bases, 12 bases remained unmatched. The germline CDR1 and CDR2 sequences are SGHKS and YYEKEE (reference sequence). CDR3: CASSLRVQGDVDGYTF. The CDR3 DNA is TGTGCCAGCAGCTTGCGGGTGCAGGGGGATGTGGATGGCTACACCTTC.

The chain employs TRBV27 and TRBJ2-1; 8 bases fit TRBD2. Trimming took 6 bases from V and 2 from J; bases not matched to a gene: 9. This CDR3 region has 16 residues. The germline CDR1 and CDR2 sequences are MNHEY and SMNVEV (reference sequence). The CDR3 loop reads CASRPLAEPAYNEQFF. Written as DNA, the CDR3 is TGTGCCAGCAGGCCACTAGCGGAGCCCGCCTACAATGAGCAGTTCTTC.

By sample share, this clone is medium-sized. V usage is TRBV5-6 and J usage is TRBJ2-7; possible D gene TRBD1, 6 bases. V dropped 4 bases and J dropped 5 bases, with 10 bases sitting between them. CDR3 size: 12 residues. CDR1 SGHDT and CDR2 YYEEEE come from the germline V gene. CDR3 loop: CASSLDRHEQYF. CDR3 sequence (DNA): TGTGCCAGCAGCCTGGACAGACACGAGCAGTACTTC.

The rearrangement joins TRBV2 to TRBJ1-2, with D perhaps TRBD1 (5 bases). Trimming took 5 bases from V and 2 from J, leaving 15 bases between them. The length of the CDR3 is 15 residues. Per germline, CDR1 SNHLY and CDR2 FYNNEI. DNA for the CDR3: TGTGCCAGCAGTCGAATAGGGGTTAGCAACTATGGCTACACCTTC. Its translation is CASSRIGVSNYGYTF.

This clone was counted between two and nine times. The chain links TRBV14 to TRBJ2-3; 8 bases match TRBD2. The V and J ends lost 1 base and 5 bases, in that order; junction bases with no gene match: 2. The CDR3 has 14 amino acids. In germline, CDR1 is SGHDN, CDR2 FVKESK. The CDR3 region is CASSQAGRGDTQYF. The DNA for the CDR3 is TGTGCCAGCAGCCAAGCCGGGAGGGGAGATACGCAGTATTTT.